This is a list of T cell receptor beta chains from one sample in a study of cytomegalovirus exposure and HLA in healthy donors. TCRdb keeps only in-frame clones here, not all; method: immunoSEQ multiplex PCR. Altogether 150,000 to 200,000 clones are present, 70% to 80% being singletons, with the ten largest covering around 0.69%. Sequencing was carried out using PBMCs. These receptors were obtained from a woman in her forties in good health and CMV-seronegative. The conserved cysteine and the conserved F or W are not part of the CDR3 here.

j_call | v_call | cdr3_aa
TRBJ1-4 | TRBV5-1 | ASSSGAANEKLF
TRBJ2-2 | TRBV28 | ASSFRGLRTGELF
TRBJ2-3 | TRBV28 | ASSLFRLAGGADTQY
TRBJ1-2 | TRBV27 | ASSLLANYGYT
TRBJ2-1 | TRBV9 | ASSVVGGPTYNEQF
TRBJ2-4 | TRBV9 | ASSVGGGKNIQY
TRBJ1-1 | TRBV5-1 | ASSLVRGRTEAF
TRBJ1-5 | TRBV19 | ASSSTGGTQPQH
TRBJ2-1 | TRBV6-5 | ASTSSGGIYNEQF
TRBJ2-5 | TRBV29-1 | SVEDPGASSQETQY
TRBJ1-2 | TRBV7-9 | ASSPAGGFSGYT
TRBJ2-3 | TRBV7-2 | ASRVSAASTDTQY
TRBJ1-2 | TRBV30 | AWRKQGNGGYT
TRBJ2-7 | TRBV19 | ASSISPTGIGSYEQY
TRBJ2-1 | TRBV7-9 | ASSSLAGGPNEQF
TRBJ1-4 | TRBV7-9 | ASSLRGAVEKLF
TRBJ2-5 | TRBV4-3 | ASSHLSGGQETQY
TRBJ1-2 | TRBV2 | ASSGSYYGYT
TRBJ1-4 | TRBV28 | ASLGQMVEKLF
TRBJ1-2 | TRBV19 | ASSIDPGLLGHYGYT
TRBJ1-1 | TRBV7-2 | ASSRDRVSF
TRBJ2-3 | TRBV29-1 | SAITGYTDTQY
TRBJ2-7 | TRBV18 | ASSPQQDYEQY
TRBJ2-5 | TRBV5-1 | ASSLGQIETQY
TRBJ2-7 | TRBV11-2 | ASSLNDYYEQY